Listed below are T cell receptor beta chains from one sample, sequenced in a study of shared clonotypes between healthy human individuals. Profiling relied on immunoSEQ multiplex PCR, and the TCRdb table lists in-frame clones only, not all of them. The table includes some 2.3 million clones, just over 90% detected once. Sequencing input: naive CD4+ T cells from PBMCs. The origin of the receptors is a man aged 18 to 30 in good health. Some clones in this sample may be carry-over from other donors' samples. Each CDR3 is given with its conserved first and last residue. The D gene is left open where the match is weak. Size tells how often a clone was seen (once, few, many) or the class of an expanded clone, and some rows leave it out.

V gene: TRBV5-6; clone size: NA; D gene: NA; J gene: TRBJ2-5; CDR3 protein: CASSLFRTGQQETQYF; CDR3 DNA: TGTGCCAGCAGCTTGTTTAGGACCGGACAGCAAGAGACCCAGTACTTC
V gene: TRBV7-8; clone size: NA; D gene: TRBD2; J gene: TRBJ2-1; CDR3 protein: CASSSITPSPSGSSYNEQFF; CDR3 DNA: TGTGCCAGCAGCTCAATAACTCCCAGCCCTAGCGGGAGTTCCTACAATGAGCAGTTCTTC
V gene: TRBV7-9; clone size: NA; D gene: NA; J gene: TRBJ2-3; CDR3 protein: CASSPASGLSTDTQYF; CDR3 DNA: TGTGCCAGCAGCCCCGCGAGCGGGTTAAGCACAGATACGCAGTATTTT
V gene: TRBV5-1; clone size: NA; D gene: TRBD1; J gene: TRBJ2-7; CDR3 protein: CASSLEGAQSEQYF; CDR3 DNA: TGCGCCAGCAGCTTGGAGGGGGCGCAGAGCGAGCAGTACTTC
V gene: TRBV6-1; clone size: NA; D gene: TRBD1; J gene: TRBJ1-2; CDR3 protein: CASSVDRGRDGYTF; CDR3 DNA: TGTGCCAGCAGTGTGGACAGGGGGCGTGATGGCTACACCTTC
V gene: TRBV15; clone size: NA; D gene: NA; J gene: TRBJ2-2; CDR3 protein: CATSRRTAVSGELFF; CDR3 DNA: TGTGCCACCAGCAGAAGGACGGCGGTCAGCGGGGAGCTGTTTTTT
V gene: TRBV28; clone size: once; D gene: NA; J gene: TRBJ2-5; CDR3 protein: CATDDQKLTQYF; CDR3 DNA: TGTGCCACCGACGACCAAAAGTTAACCCAGTACTTC
V gene: TRBV14; clone size: NA; D gene: NA; J gene: TRBJ2-5; CDR3 protein: CASSQGWEETQYF; CDR3 DNA: TGTGCCAGCAGCCAAGGTTGGGAAGAGACCCAGTACTTC
V gene: TRBV6-6; clone size: NA; D gene: NA; J gene: TRBJ2-7; CDR3 protein: CASLQGYEQYF; CDR3 DNA: TGTGCCAGCTTACAGGGCTACGAGCAGTACTTC
V gene: TRBV28; clone size: NA; D gene: NA; J gene: TRBJ1-2; CDR3 protein: CASSNSSGAGGYTF; CDR3 DNA: TGTGCCAGCAGTAACTCTTCCGGGGCGGGTGGCTACACCTTC
V gene: TRBV5-6; clone size: NA; D gene: TRBD2; J gene: TRBJ2-2; CDR3 protein: CASSIYSGRKRDGELFF; CDR3 DNA: TGTGCCAGCAGCATATATAGCGGGAGGAAGCGCGACGGGGAGCTGTTTTTT